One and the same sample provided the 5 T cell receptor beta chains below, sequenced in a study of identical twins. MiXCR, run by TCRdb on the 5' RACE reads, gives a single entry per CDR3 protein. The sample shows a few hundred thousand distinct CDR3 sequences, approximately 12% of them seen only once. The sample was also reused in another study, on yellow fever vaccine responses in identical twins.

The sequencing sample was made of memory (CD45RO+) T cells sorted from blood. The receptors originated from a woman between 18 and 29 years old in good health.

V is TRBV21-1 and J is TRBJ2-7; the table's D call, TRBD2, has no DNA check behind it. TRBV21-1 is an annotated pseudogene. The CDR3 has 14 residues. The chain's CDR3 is CASRRLAGYYEQYF. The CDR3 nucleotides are TGTGCCAGCAGGCGGCTAGCGGGATACTACGAGCAGTACTTC.

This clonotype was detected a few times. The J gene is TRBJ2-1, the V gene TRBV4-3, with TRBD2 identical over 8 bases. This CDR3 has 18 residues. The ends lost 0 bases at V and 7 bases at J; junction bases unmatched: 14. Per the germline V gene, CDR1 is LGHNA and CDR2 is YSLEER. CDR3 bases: TGCGCCAGCAGCCAAGATGGGGCATGGCTAGCGGGCCGAAATGAGCAGTTCTTC. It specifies CASSQDGAWLAGRNEQFF.

The CDR3 region has the DNA TGTGCCAGTAGTATCGAGGACAGGGGGGAGCTGTTTTTT. Protein product: CASSIEDRGELFF. The gene calls are TRBV19 and TRBJ2-2; TRBD1 matches 7 bases. This CDR3 has 13 residues. In germline, CDR1 is LNHDA, CDR2 SQIVND (reference sequence). The trim removed 3 bases at V and 8 bases at J, leaving 3 bases unmatched.

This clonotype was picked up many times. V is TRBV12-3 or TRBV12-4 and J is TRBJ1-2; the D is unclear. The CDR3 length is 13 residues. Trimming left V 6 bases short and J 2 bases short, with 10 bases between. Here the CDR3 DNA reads TGTGCCAGCAGGGCCAGTGGGAACTATGGCTACACCTTC. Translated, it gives CASRASGNYGYTF.

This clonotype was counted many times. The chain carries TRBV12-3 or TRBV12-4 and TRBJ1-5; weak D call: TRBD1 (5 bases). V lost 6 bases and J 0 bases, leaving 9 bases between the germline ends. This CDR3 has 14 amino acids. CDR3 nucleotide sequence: TGTGCCAGCAGACCGGACAATAGCAATCAGCCCCAGCATTTT. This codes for CASRPDNSNQPQHF.